The 21 T cell receptor beta chains below were found in one sample sequenced in a study of beta chain features in type 1 diabetes. Study results and caveats: TCRB CDR3 length was moderately but significantly reduced in all four CD4+ subsets of Type 1 diabetes patients.

As every portion of the isolated RNA was reverse transcribed, the sequencing read expressed TCRB transcripts. Only in-frame clones appear in the TCRdb table, and some are missing; sequencing was by immunoSEQ multiplex PCR. Of 500,000 to 850,000 clones in the sample, about 14% were seen once. No antigens are known for them. The sequencing input was naive CD4+ T cells from blood. These receptor sequences come from a man in his late teens or twenties with type 1 diabetes.

This clone was counted between two and nine times. J is TRBJ2-2 and V is TRBV30; D is unresolved. The CDR3 sequence is 15 residues long. The V and J ends lost 4 bases and 7 bases respectively, with 19 bases between them. Germline-derived CDR1 and CDR2 are GTSNPN and SVGIG (reference sequence). The CDR3 nucleotides read TGTGCCTGGACTTTAGGGCGGTTCTGGGGCGGGGAGCTGTTTTTT. This codes for CAWTLGRFWGGELFF.

This clone was observed a handful of times. The rearrangement joins TRBV30 to TRBJ2-1; D tentatively reads TRBD1 or TRBD2 (5 bases each). Trimming pared 5 bases from V and 4 bases from J, leaving 18 bases between. The CDR3 spans 15 residues. The germline gives CDR1 GTSNPN, CDR2 SVGIG (reference sequence). CDR3 region: CAWDRGGGAYNEQFF. The CDR3 DNA is TGTGCCTGGGACCGCGGTGGGGGTGCGTACAATGAGCAGTTCTTC.

Only a few counts were recorded for this clone. The chain has TRBV28 and TRBJ2-3, with D perhaps TRBD2 (6 bases). The CDR3 length is 16 residues. The germline V gene has CDR1 MDHEN and CDR2 SYDVKM. V shed 6 bases and J shed 3 bases, with 19 bases lying between them. The CDR3 DNA follows: TGTGCCAGCAGGCCTCCGGGGGTAAGGTTGACAGATACGCAGTATTTT. Amino acids: CASRPPGVRLTDTQYF.

The chain employs TRBV15 and TRBJ1-2; D gene unclear. Germline CDR1 is LNHNV and CDR2 is YYDKDF (reference sequence). This CDR3 has 12 residues. Trimming stripped 1 base from V and 7 bases from J, with 7 bases between. The CDR3 DNA is TGTGCCACCAGCAGAGTTGACGGTGGCTACACCTTC. Encoded protein: CATSRVDGGYTF.

The rearrangement joins TRBV6-6 to TRBJ2-1, with 10 bases aligning to TRBD2. The CDR3 spans 16 residues. The V segment lost 7 bases and the J segment 1 base; nucleotides outside the gene matches: 7. CDR1 is MNHNY, CDR2 SVGAGI, per germline (reference sequence). CDR3 DNA sequence: TGTGCCAGCACCGGAATAGCGGGGGGATCCTACAATGAGCAGTTCTTC. Its translation: CASTGIAGGSYNEQFF.

The chain couples TRBV30 to TRBJ1-3; TRBD1 matches 8 bases. V gave up 3 bases and J gave up 0 bases; unmatched junction bases: 7. Germline lookup yields CDR1 GTSNPN and CDR2 SVGIG (reference sequence). This CDR3 contains 16 residues. CDR3 loop: CAWRGDRRPSGNTIYF. Here the CDR3 DNA reads TGTGCCTGGAGGGGGGACAGGCGGCCCTCTGGAAACACCATATATTTT.

This clone was detected a few times. V gene TRBV15 combines with J gene TRBJ1-1, with D possibly matching TRBD1 (6 bases). With 6 bases removed from V and 8 bases from J, the gap between germline ends came to 13 bases. Per germline, CDR1 LNHNV and CDR2 YYDKDF (reference sequence). The CDR3 is made up of 12 amino acids. CDR3 protein: CATRGQYEEAFF. Here the CDR3 DNA reads TGTGCCACCAGAGGACAGTACGAAGAAGCTTTCTTT.

This clone has just a few counts. The CDR3 DNA reads TGTGCCAGCAGCTTAAGGGGGGCGCGCGTGGATCAGCCCCAGCATTTT. Protein product: CASSLRGARVDQPQHF. The gene calls are TRBV7-2 and TRBJ1-5; weak D call: TRBD1 (6 bases). The CDR3 has 16 residues. Per the germline V gene, CDR1 is SGHTA and CDR2 is FQGNSA. V lost 2 bases, J lost 5 bases, and 16 bases lay in between.

This clone was counted a few times. The J gene is TRBJ2-6, the V gene TRBV7-9; D is unclear. Trimming shortened V by 1 base and J by 0 bases, and 7 bases separated the two germline ends. In germline, CDR1 is SEHNR, CDR2 FQNEAQ (reference sequence). The CDR3 is 16 amino acids. The CDR3 protein is CASSLGAGSGANVLTF. The CDR3, as DNA: TGTGCCAGCAGCTTAGGGGCAGGCTCTGGGGCCAACGTCCTGACTTTC.

This chain uses TRBV25-1 with TRBJ2-3; TRBD2 matches at 12 bases. V trimming: 2 bases; J trimming: 5 bases; junction bases outside the gene matches: 2. This CDR3 has 15 amino acids. Per germline, CDR1 MGHDK and CDR2 SYGVNS. The CDR3 region has the DNA TGTGCCAGCAGTGAACTAGCGGGAGGGCAAGATACGCAGTATTTT. It yields the protein CASSELAGGQDTQYF. The whole variable domain, remainder taken from reference TRBV25-1 and TRBJ2-3, is EADIYQTPRYLVIGTGKKITLECSQTMGHDKMYWYQQDPGMELHLIHYSYGVNSTEKGDLSSESTVSRIRTEHFPLTLESARPSHTSQYLCASSELAGGQDTQYFGPGTRLTVL.

This clone came up many times. Written as DNA, the CDR3 is TGTGCCAGCAGTTTCCCCGGGACGGGCGAATACTTC. It yields the protein CASSFPGTGEYF. The chain is built from TRBV28 and TRBJ2-4; perhaps D is TRBD1 or TRBD2 (5 bases each). Germline CDR1 and CDR2: MDHEN and SYDVKM. CDR3 length equals 12 residues. The V and J ends lost 3 bases and 16 bases respectively, with 16 bases between them.

This clone was seen a few times. This sequence joins TRBV27 and TRBJ2-6; D is unresolved. V was cut by 6 bases and J by 0 bases, with 9 bases left in between. The CDR3 has 15 residues. Germline values: CDR1 MNHEY, CDR2 SMNVEV (reference sequence). CDR3 in amino acids: CASRLITSGANVLTF. In DNA form, the CDR3 reads TGTGCCAGCAGATTGATTACCTCTGGGGCCAACGTCCTGACTTTC.

The chain has TRBV9 and TRBJ1-4; D might be TRBD1 (6 bases). V was trimmed by 0 bases and J by 8 bases, leaving 14 bases between them. The CDR3 length is 15 residues. CDR1 is SGDLS and CDR2 is YYNGEE in the germline V gene. The CDR3, as DNA: TGTGCCAGCAGCGTAGCTACAGGGCGGCCGGAAAAACTGTTTTTT. Residues: CASSVATGRPEKLFF.

Of note for this clone: Distinct nucleotide sequences in the sample also encode this CDR3. The chain uses TRBV30 and TRBJ2-5; D gene ambiguous. Trimming took off 2 bases at V and 2 bases at J, with 9 bases between the two ends. From germline, CDR1 is GTSNPN and CDR2 SVGIG (reference sequence). The length of the CDR3 is 13 residues. CDR3 sequence reads: CAWSSGVQETQYF. The CDR3 DNA sequence: TGTGCCTGGAGTAGTGGGGTACAAGAGACCCAGTACTTC.

This clone was seen ten or more times. The rearrangement joins TRBV21-1 to TRBJ2-3. TRBV21-1 is listed as a pseudogene. CDR3 length: 12 residues. CDR3 protein: CASSLNWLTQYF. In DNA form, the CDR3 reads TGTGCCAGCAGCCTCAATTGGTTGACGCAGTATTTT.

The rearrangement uses TRBV18 and TRBJ1-2; D possibly corresponds to TRBD1 (5 bases). This CDR3 spans 14 amino acids. Looked up from germline, CDR1 is KGHSH and CDR2 is LQKENI. V was trimmed by 2 bases and J by 0 bases, leaving 7 bases between them. The CDR3 protein is CASSPGGTNYGYTF. The CDR3 DNA follows: TGTGCCAGCTCACCAGGGGGGACTAACTATGGCTACACCTTC.

In this sample, this clone turned up a few times. This chain uses TRBV30 with TRBJ2-7; 12 bases align to TRBD2. After removal of 1 base from V and 2 bases from J, the junction contained 6 bases not matched to a gene. This CDR3 contains 16 residues. Per germline, CDR1 GTSNPN and CDR2 SVGIG (reference sequence). The CDR3 spells CAWSGTRLAGAYEQYF. DNA of the CDR3: TGTGCCTGGAGTGGTACGAGACTAGCGGGAGCCTACGAGCAGTACTTC.

The chain uses TRBV7-2 and TRBJ1-5; unclear D gene. From germline, CDR1 is SGHTA and CDR2 FQGNSA. V was clipped by 4 bases and J by 3 bases, with 10 bases between them. The CDR3 runs to 14 residues. The CDR3 coding sequence is TGTGCCAGCAGCTCTGACGGCCCCAATCAGCCCCAGCATTTT. Translating it yields CASSSDGPNQPQHF.

The chain couples TRBV13 to TRBJ2-7; D remains unclear. From germline, CDR1 is PRHDT and CDR2 FYEKMQ (reference sequence). This CDR3 contains 13 residues. Between the trimmed V and J ends, which lost 0 bases and 9 bases, there was a span of 12 bases. CDR3 bases: TGTGCCAGCAGCTTAGGCCTACGAAGAGTGCAGTACTTC. This translates into CASSLGLRRVQYF. The whole variable domain, filled in from reference TRBV13 and TRBJ2-7, reads AAGVIQSPRHLIKEKRETATLKCYPIPRHDTVYWYQQGPGQDPQFLISFYEKMQSDKGSIPDRFSAQQFSDYHSELNMSSLELGDSALYFCASSLGLRRVQYFGPGTRLTVT.

A few counts support this clone. CDR3 coding DNA: TGCAGTGCTAGGTCCAGGGACGGGCAGTACTTC. This encodes CSARSRDGQYF. This chain joins TRBV20-1 and TRBJ2-7, with D possibly being TRBD1 or TRBD2 (5 bases each). V gave up 3 bases and J gave up 9 bases, with 12 bases separating them. The V gene's germline CDR1 is DFQATT and CDR2 SNEGSKA (reference sequence). The CDR3 loop spans 11 amino acids.

This clone has more than one count but fewer than ten. A junction boundary mismatches the germline segment, possibly from a read error. The rearrangement uses TRBV30 and TRBJ1-2; D ambiguous. Germline V gene lookup returns CDR1 GTSNPN and CDR2 SVGIG (reference sequence). CDR3 size: 14 residues. CDR3 nucleotides: TGTGCCTGGAGTTCGATCCTTTCGCGGGCAGTATCCCTCTTC. It is translated as CAWSSILSRAVSLF.